Below, 8 T cell receptor beta chains from the same sample are listed, as sequenced in a study of blood T cell repertoires in COVID-19. Only in-frame clones appear in the TCRdb table, and some are missing; sequencing was by immunoSEQ multiplex PCR. The sample yields about 200,000 clones, approximately 83% seen once. Sequencing was performed on PBMCs or T cells enriched from blood (not recorded which). The source is a woman aged 40 to 50 with acute COVID-19.

V gene TRBV7-6 combines with J gene TRBJ2-3, with D possibly matching TRBD2 (6 bases). V lost 3 bases, J lost 3 bases, and 13 bases lay in between. Germline V gene data show CDR1 as SGHVS and CDR2 as FNYEAQ. The CDR3 spans 15 residues. CDR3 in amino acids: CASSFPLAGTDTQYF. The CDR3 DNA sequence: TGTGCCAGCAGCTTCCCCCTGGCGGGAACAGATACGCAGTATTTT.

The chain has TRBV4-1 and TRBJ2-4; possible D gene TRBD2, 6 bases. CDR3 length: 15 residues. Trimming pared 3 bases from V and 0 bases from J, leaving 9 bases between. Germline V lookup: CDR1 MGHRA, CDR2 YSYEKL. This CDR3 is CASSQSGLAKNIQYF. CDR3 DNA sequence: TGCGCCAGCAGCCAGTCGGGACTAGCCAAAAACATTCAGTACTTC.

The V call is TRBV27, the J call TRBJ2-3; the D is unclear. The V end was cut by 1 base, the J end by 1 base, with 6 bases between. CDR1 is MNHEY and CDR2 is SMNVEV in the germline V gene (reference sequence). There are 14 residues in the CDR3. CDR3 nucleotides: TGTGCCAGCAGTTTATTCCGGGGCACAGATACGCAGTATTTT. This encodes CASSLFRGTDTQYF.

V and J are TRBV24-1 and TRBJ2-5; 8 bases agree with TRBD1. This CDR3 contains 16 residues. The V gene's germline CDR1 is KGHDR and CDR2 SFDVKD. V gave up 3 bases and J gave up 5 bases; unmatched junction bases: 10. As DNA, the CDR3 is TGTGCCACCAGTGATCAAACCGAGACAGGGGTGGAGACCCAGTACTTC. Translated: CATSDQTETGVETQYF.

The V gene is TRBV7-2, the J gene TRBJ2-7, with TRBD2 matching 7 bases. The CDR3 contains 13 residues. With 5 bases clipped from V and 4 bases from J, the junction kept 5 bases outside the gene matches. Germline lookup yields CDR1 SGHTA and CDR2 FQGNSA. The CDR3 region has the DNA TGTGCCAGCAGCAGGGAGGGGCGTTACGAGCAGTACTTC. Translation gives CASSREGRYEQYF.

The rearrangement joins TRBV5-1 to TRBJ2-7; TRBD2 is a possible D gene (6 bases). Trimming removed 0 bases from V and 2 bases from J, with 12 bases in between. The germline gives CDR1 SGHRS, CDR2 YFSETQ. The CDR3 loop spans 15 amino acids. This CDR3 is CASSLAASATYEQYF. For the CDR3, the DNA is TGCGCCAGCAGCTTGGCTGCTAGCGCCACCTACGAGCAGTACTTC.

To note about this clone: Within the sample, other DNA sequences also encode this same CDR3. J is TRBJ2-7 and V is TRBV28, with no clear D. Germline V lookup: CDR1 MDHEN, CDR2 SYDVKM. Between the trimmed V and J ends, which lost 1 base and 1 base, there was a span of 11 bases. This CDR3 has 15 residues. CDR3 nucleotides: TGTGCCAGCAGTTTATCGGGTCGCGGATCCTACGAGCAGTACTTC. It yields the protein CASSLSGRGSYEQYF.

This chain joins TRBV12-3 or TRBV12-4 and TRBJ1-2; a possible D gene is TRBD1 (6 bases). The CDR3 is 12 amino acids. V was pared by 6 bases and J by 4 bases, with 9 bases between. The CDR3 DNA follows: TGTGCCAGCAGCCGGGACATCTATGGCTACACCTTC. Its protein product is CASSRDIYGYTF.